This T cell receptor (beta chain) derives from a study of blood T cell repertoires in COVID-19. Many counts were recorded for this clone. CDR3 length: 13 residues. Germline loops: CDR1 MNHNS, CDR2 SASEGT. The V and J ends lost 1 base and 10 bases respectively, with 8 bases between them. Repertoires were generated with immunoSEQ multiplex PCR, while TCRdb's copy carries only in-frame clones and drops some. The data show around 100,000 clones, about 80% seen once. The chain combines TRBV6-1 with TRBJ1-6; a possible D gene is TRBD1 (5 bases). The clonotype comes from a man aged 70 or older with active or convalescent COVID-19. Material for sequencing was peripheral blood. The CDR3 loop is CASSEGTRSPLHF. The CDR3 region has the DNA TGTGCCAGCAGTGAAGGGACAAGATCACCCCTCCACTTT.